A selection of T cell receptor beta chains follows, all from one sample in a study of T cells in Graves' hyperthyroidism and ophthalmopathy. TCRdb reanalysed the multiplex PCR reads using MiXCR and keeps one entry per CDR3 protein. Here the sample spans around 620,000 distinct CDR3 sequences, about 14% being singletons. The sample comprised blood. The receptor set was obtained from a woman aged 18-30 years with Graves' ophthalmopathy. CDR3s include the opening cysteine and the closing phenylalanine or tryptophan. A D gene is named only where the DNA matches it firmly. Size values are once, few and many counts, or a class for expanded clones, and some rows have none.

v_gene	j_gene	abundance	d_gene	CDR3aa	CDR3nt
TRBV19	TRBJ1-6	few	-	CASSTPWGERGSPLHF	TGTGCCAGTAGTACGCCGTGGGGGGAAAGAGGTTCACCCCTCCACTTT
TRBV7-2	TRBJ1-2	many	-	CASSSGLLYYGYTF	TGTGCCAGCAGCTCCGGACTGCTATACTATGGCTACACCTTC
TRBV11-2	TRBJ2-1	many	TRBD2	CASSLEAGGPNEQFF	TGTGCCAGCAGCTTAGAAGCGGGAGGTCCCAATGAGCAGTTCTTC
TRBV24-1	TRBJ1-2	-	TRBD1	CATSDHQGVGIYGYTF	TGTGCCACCAGTGATCATCAGGGGGTAGGAATCTATGGCTACACCTTC
TRBV11-2	TRBJ2-7	-	-	CASGSPSYEQYF	TGTGCCAGCGGCTCACCTTCCTACGAGCAGTACTTC
TRBV11-3	TRBJ2-3	few	TRBD1	CASSNDRATDTQYF	TGTGCCAGCAGCAACGACAGGGCCACAGATACGCAGTATTTT
TRBV6-1	TRBJ2-7	many	TRBD2	CASRTGGSPYEQYF	TGTGCCAGCAGGACGGGGGGGTCCCCCTACGAGCAGTACTTC
TRBV6-1	TRBJ2-7	many	-	CASSTDSSYEQYF	TGTGCCAGCAGTACGGACAGTTCCTACGAGCAGTACTTC
TRBV28	TRBJ2-1	many	-	CASSLPIDREEYNEQFF	TGTGCCAGCAGTTTACCTATCGACAGGGAGGAGTACAATGAGCAGTTCTTC
TRBV28	TRBJ2-3	many	-	CASSLRQAYKVTDTQYF	TGTGCCAGCAGTTTAAGACAGGCTTACAAGGTCACAGATACGCAGTATTTT
TRBV3-1	TRBJ2-2	few	-	CASSQEGAGELFF	TGTGCCAGCTCCCAGGAAGGCGCCGGGGAGCTGTTTTTT
TRBV7-9	TRBJ2-5	many	-	CASSSTGGQGTQYF	TGTGCCAGCAGCTCCACGGGCGGGCAAGGGACCCAGTACTTC
TRBV6-1	TRBJ2-5	many	-	CASRGGLRETQYF	TGTGCCAGCAGAGGGGGACTAAGAGAGACCCAGTACTTC
TRBV20-1	TRBJ2-2	-	TRBD2	CSARSREGMELFF	TGCAGTGCTAGGTCGCGGGAGGGGATGGAGCTGTTTTTT
TRBV6-1	TRBJ2-6	-	-	CASSTHSGANVLTF	TGTGCCAGCAGTACCCACAGTGGGGCCAACGTCCTGACTTTC
TRBV27	TRBJ1-1	-	-	CASSVPGAEAFF	TGTGCCAGCAGTGTTCCGGGGGCTGAAGCTTTCTTT
TRBV14	TRBJ2-3	many	TRBD2	CASSRGSASTDTQYF	TGTGCCAGCAGCCGCGGGAGTGCTAGCACAGATACGCAGTATTTT
TRBV9	TRBJ1-1	-	-	CASSVRDADTEAFF	TGTGCCAGCAGCGTCCGGGACGCAGACACTGAAGCTTTCTTT
TRBV6-1	TRBJ2-5	many	TRBD2	CASSEASGGRETQYF	TGTGCCAGCAGTGAAGCTAGCGGGGGGCGGGAGACCCAGTACTTC
TRBV24-1	TRBJ2-5	-	TRBD1	CATSDWGQGSQYF	TGTGCCACCAGTGATTGGGGACAGGGGTCCCAGTACTTC
TRBV7-9	TRBJ2-1	-	-	CASSFRLSANSYNEQFF	TGTGCCAGCAGCTTCCGTCTCAGCGCGAACTCCTACAATGAGCAGTTCTTC
TRBV29-1	TRBJ1-5	-	-	CSVREAGNQPQHF	TGCAGCGTAAGAGAAGCTGGCAATCAGCCCCAGCATTTT